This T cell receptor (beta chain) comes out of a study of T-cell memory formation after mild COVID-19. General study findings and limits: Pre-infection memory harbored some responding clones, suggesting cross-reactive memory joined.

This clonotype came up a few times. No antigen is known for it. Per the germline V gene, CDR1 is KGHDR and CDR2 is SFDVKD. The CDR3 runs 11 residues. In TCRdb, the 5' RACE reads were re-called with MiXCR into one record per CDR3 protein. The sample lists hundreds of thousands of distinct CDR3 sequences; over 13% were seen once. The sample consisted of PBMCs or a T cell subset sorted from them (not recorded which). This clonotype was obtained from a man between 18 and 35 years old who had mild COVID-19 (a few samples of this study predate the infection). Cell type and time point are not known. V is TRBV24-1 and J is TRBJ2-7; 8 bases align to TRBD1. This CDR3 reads CATSDLRTGHV. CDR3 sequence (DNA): TGTGCCACCAGTGATCTCAGGACAGGGCACGTC.